These T cell receptor beta chains were read from a single sample in a study of PD-1 blockade in classical Hodgkin lymphoma. Sequenced by immunoSEQ multiplex PCR; TCRdb stores in-frame clones only, minus some. Here the sample spans fewer than 35,000 clones, approximately 94% being singletons. The specimen sequenced was peripheral blood mononuclear cells (PBMCs). The receptors shown here come from a human donor with classical Hodgkin lymphoma. The CDR3 runs from the conserved cysteine through the conserved F or W. Fields, in order: CDR3 length, D gene, clone size, J gene, V gene, CDR3 protein, CDR3 DNA. D genes are given only for firm matches. Only part of the rows carry a size: once, few, many, or a class if the clone is expanded.

>15|NA|once|TRBJ1-4|TRBV4-1
CASSHPSDSPGKLFF
TGCGCCAGCAGCCATCCGTCCGACAGCCCCGGAAAACTGTTTTTT
>15|NA|NA|TRBJ2-1|TRBV18
CASSPRLAQRGEQFF
TGTGCCAGCTCACCTCGACTGGCGCAGAGGGGTGAGCAGTTCTTC
>15|TRBD1|NA|TRBJ1-2|TRBV2
CASSGTGKGAYGYTF
TGTGCCAGCAGCGGGACAGGGAAGGGCGCTTATGGCTACACCTTC
>11|NA|NA|TRBJ1-2|TRBV29-1
CSVSHGEGYTF
TGCAGCGTTTCCCACGGGGAGGGCTACACCTTC
>15|NA|NA|TRBJ2-1|TRBV19
CASSIGSAQRNEQFF
TGTGCCAGTAGTATTGGCTCCGCCCAAAGGAATGAGCAGTTCTTC
>15|NA|NA|TRBJ2-5|TRBV5-1
CASSLGFTGKETQYF
TGCGCCAGCAGCTTGGGGTTCACAGGGAAGGAGACCCAGTACTTC
>12|TRBD1|few|TRBJ1-1|TRBV10-3
CATTGAGTEAFF
TGTGCCACTACAGGGGCAGGCACTGAAGCTTTCTTT
>13|NA|NA|TRBJ2-5|TRBV2
CASMGAYQETQYF
TGTGCCAGCATGGGGGCGTACCAAGAGACCCAGTACTTC
>14|TRBD2|NA|TRBJ2-7|TRBV13
CASSLSGKDYEQYF
TGTGCCAGCAGCCTGAGCGGGAAGGACTACGAGCAGTACTTC
>13|NA|NA|TRBJ1-2|TRBV5-4
CASSFTGNDGYTF
TGTGCCAGCAGCTTTACAGGGAACGATGGCTACACCTTC
>15|NA|NA|TRBJ1-1|TRBV27
CASSLFSSAHQQAFF
TGTGCCAGCAGTTTATTCAGTTCCGCCCATCAACAAGCTTTCTTT
>16|TRBD1|once|TRBJ1-1|TRBV19
CASTDRYREGDTEAFF
TGTGCCAGCACGGACAGGTATCGTGAGGGAGACACTGAAGCTTTCTTT
>18|NA|NA|TRBJ1-4|TRBV15
CATSRVKGRIATNEKLFF
TGTGCCACCAGCAGAGTTAAGGGAAGGATTGCAACTAATGAAAAACTGTTTTTT
>16|NA|NA|TRBJ1-3|TRBV5-4
CASSLGGEGAGNTIYF
TGTGCCAGCAGCTTGGGAGGTGAAGGAGCTGGAAACACCATATATTTT
>13|NA|NA|TRBJ2-7|TRBV18
CASSPISTGEQYF
TGTGCCAGCTCACCAATTTCTACGGGTGAGCAGTACTTC
>11|NA|NA|TRBJ2-5|TRBV30
CAWRDIETQYF
TGTGCCTGGAGGGACATAGAGACCCAGTACTTC
>15|TRBD2|once|TRBJ2-7|TRBV2
CASSARGGASYEQYF
TGTGCCAGCAGTGCCCGGGGGGGGGCATCCTACGAGCAGTACTTC
>18|TRBD1|NA|TRBJ1-3|TRBV9
CASSLTAGTVRSGNTIYF
TGTGCCAGCAGCTTAACTGCCGGGACAGTGCGCTCTGGAAACACCATATATTTT
>14|NA|few|TRBJ2-7|TRBV5-1
CASRTDPNPIEQYF
TGCGCCAGCCGAACCGACCCTAACCCTATCGAGCAGTACTTC
>22|TRBD2|NA|TRBJ2-1|TRBV15
CATSRDRGPFVGLAGAGNEQFF
TGTGCCACCAGCAGAGATAGGGGTCCATTTGTGGGACTAGCGGGAGCTGGCAATGAGCAGTTCTTC
>15|TRBD1|NA|TRBJ2-7|TRBV13
CASSFAGTGAYEQYF
TGTGCCAGCAGTTTCGCCGGGACAGGGGCCTACGAGCAGTACTTC
>14|NA|few|TRBJ1-5|TRBV28
CASREGYSNQPQHF
TGTGCCAGCAGGGAGGGTTATAGCAATCAGCCCCAGCATTTT
>15|NA|NA|TRBJ2-3|TRBV27
CASSTLGGVPDTQYF
TGTGCCAGCTCGACCCTGGGCGGGGTCCCAGATACGCAGTATTTT
>16|TRBD1|NA|TRBJ1-1|TRBV25-1
CASSPTPLGQGLRAFF
TGTGCCAGCAGTCCTACCCCGCTCGGACAGGGGTTGAGGGCTTTCTTT
>14|NA|few|TRBJ1-4|TRBV2
CASIRKGRDEKLFF
TGTGCCAGCATCCGGAAGGGGAGGGATGAAAAACTGTTTTTT
>13|NA|NA|TRBJ2-5|TRBV19
CASREGWQETQYF
TGTGCCAGTAGGGAGGGGTGGCAAGAGACCCAGTACTTC
>13|TRBD1|NA|TRBJ1-4|TRBV19
CASQSGGIEKLFF
TGTGCCAGTCAGTCAGGGGGTATTGAAAAACTGTTTTTT
>15|NA|NA|TRBJ1-1|TRBV9
CASSALQELNTEAFF
TGTGCCAGCAGCGCCCTACAAGAACTGAACACTGAAGCTTTCTTT
>11|TRBD1|few|TRBJ2-1|TRBV25-1
CATRARDSQFF
TGTGCCACCAGAGCCCGGGACAGCCAGTTCTTC